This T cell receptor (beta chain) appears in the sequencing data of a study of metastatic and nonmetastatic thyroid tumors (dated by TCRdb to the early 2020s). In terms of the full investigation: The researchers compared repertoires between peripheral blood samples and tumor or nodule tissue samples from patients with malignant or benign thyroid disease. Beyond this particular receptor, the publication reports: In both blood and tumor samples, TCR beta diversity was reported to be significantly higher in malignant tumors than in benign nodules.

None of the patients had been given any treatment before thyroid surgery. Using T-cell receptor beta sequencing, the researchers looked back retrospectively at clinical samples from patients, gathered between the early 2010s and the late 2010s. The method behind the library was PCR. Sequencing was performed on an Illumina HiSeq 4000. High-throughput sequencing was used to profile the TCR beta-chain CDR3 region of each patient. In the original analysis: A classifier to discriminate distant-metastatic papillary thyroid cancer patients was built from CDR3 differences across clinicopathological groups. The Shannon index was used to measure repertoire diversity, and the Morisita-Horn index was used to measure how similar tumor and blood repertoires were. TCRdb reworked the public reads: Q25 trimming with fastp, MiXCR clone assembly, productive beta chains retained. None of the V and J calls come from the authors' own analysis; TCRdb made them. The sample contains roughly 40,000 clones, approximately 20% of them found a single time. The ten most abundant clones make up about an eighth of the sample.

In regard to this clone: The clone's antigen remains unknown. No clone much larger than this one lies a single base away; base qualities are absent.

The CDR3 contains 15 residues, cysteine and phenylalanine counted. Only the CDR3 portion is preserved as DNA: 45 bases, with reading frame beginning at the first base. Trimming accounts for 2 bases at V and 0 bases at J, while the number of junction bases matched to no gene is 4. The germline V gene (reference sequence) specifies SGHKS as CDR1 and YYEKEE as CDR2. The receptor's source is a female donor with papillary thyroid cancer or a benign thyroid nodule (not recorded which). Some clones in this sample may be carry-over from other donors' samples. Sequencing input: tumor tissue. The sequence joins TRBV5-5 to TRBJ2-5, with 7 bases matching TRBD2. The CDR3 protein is CASSLSGGYQETQYF. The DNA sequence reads TGTGCCAGCAGCTTATCGGGGGGATACCAAGAGACCCAGTACTTC.